This TCR beta chain was retrieved from a study of glioma-infiltrating T cells. Study-wide background: Samples included WHO grade II oligodendrogliomas or astrocytomas and initial-diagnosis grade IV glioblastomas.

The iRepertoire nested amplicon-rescue multiplex PCR amplified TCR alpha and beta CDR3s from RNA. For one-step reverse transcription and amplification, roughly 95-400 ng of tissue mRNA or PBMC total RNA was used. TCRdb redid the calling of the multiplex PCR reads with MiXCR, one entry per CDR3 protein. The sample lists around 350,000 distinct CDR3 sequences, roughly two fifths occurring once. This clonotype has just one count. One base away lies a much larger clone, so this may be a sequencing read error. This CDR3 has 13 amino acids. This rearrangement joins TRBV12-3 or TRBV12-4 to TRBJ1-1; D gene unclear. The receptor was isolated from a human donor with low-grade glioma or glioblastoma, undergoing nonglioma brain surgery, or in good health (not recorded which). Input material: glioma tissue, nonneoplastic brain tissue, or PBMCs (not recorded which). DNA of the CDR3: TGTGCCAGCACTCGTGAGTTCGGCACTAAAGCTTTCTTT. Translated: CASTREFGTKAFF.